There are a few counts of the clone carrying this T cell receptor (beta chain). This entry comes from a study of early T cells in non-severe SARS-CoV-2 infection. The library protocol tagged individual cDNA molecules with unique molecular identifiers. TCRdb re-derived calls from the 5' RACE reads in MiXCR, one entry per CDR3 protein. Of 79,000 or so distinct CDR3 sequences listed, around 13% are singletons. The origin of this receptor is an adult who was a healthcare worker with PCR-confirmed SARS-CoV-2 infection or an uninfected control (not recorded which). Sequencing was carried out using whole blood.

The CDR3 reads CASSSNSLKDTDTQYF. CDR3 sequence (DNA): TGTGCCAGCAGCTCCAACAGCCTGAAGGACACAGATACGCAGTATTTT. V gene TRBV7-9 combines with J gene TRBJ2-3; D is ambiguous. The germline V gene encodes CDR1 SEHNR and CDR2 FQNEAQ (reference sequence). V lost 4 bases, J lost 2 bases, and 16 bases lay in between. This CDR3 spans 16 amino acids. Full variable domain (outside the CDR3, taken from reference TRBV7-9 and TRBJ2-3): DTGVSQNPRHKITKRGQNVTFRCDPISEHNRLYWYRQTLGQGPEFLTYFQNEAQLEKSRLLSDRFSAERPKGSFSTLEIQRTEQGDSAMYLCASSSNSLKDTDTQYFGPGTRLTVL.